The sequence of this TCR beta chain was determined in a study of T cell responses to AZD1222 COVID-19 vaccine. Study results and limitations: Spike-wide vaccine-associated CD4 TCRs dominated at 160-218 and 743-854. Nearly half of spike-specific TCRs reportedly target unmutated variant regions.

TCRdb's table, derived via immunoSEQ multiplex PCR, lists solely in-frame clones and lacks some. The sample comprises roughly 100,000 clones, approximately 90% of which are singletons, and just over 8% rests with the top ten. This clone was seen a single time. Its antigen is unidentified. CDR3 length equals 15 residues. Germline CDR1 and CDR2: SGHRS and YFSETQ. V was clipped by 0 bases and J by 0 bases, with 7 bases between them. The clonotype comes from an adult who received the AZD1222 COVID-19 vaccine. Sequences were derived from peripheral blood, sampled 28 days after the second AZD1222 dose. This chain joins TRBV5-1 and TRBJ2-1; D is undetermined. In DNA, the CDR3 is TGCGCCAGCAGCTTGGCGCTGGTCTCCTACAATGAGCAGTTCTTC. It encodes CASSLALVSYNEQFF.